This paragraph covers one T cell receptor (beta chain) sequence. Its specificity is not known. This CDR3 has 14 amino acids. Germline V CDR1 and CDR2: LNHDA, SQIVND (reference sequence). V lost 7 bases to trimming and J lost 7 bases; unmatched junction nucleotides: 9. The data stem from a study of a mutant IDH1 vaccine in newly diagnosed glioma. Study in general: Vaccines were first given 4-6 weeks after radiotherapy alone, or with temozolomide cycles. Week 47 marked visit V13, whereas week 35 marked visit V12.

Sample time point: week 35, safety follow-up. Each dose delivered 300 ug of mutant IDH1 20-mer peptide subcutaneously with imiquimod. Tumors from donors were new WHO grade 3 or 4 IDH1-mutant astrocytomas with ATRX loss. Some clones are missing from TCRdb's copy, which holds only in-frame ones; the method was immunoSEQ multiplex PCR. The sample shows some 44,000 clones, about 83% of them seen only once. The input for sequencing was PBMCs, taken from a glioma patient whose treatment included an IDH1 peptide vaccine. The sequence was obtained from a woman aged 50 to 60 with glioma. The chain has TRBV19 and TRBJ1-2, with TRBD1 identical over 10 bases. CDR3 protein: CASKAPGQGSGYTF. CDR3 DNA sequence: TGTGCCAGTAAGGCCCCGGGACAGGGGTCTGGCTACACCTTC.